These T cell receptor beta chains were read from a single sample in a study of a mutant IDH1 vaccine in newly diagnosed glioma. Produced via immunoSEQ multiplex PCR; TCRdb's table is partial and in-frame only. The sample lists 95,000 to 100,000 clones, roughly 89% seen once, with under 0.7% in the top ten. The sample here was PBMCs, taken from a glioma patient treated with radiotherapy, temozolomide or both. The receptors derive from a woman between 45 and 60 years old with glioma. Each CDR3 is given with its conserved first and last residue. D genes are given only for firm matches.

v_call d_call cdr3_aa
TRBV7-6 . CASSLNPGELFF
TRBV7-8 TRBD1 CASRPGTVAYEQYF
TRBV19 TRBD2 CASSSGTISYEQYF
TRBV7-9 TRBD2 CASSLAVLAGNTGELFF
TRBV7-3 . CASSLKGSRGTEAFF
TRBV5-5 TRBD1 CASSFSLQTGGGNTEAFF
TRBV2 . CASSPSGYQETQYF
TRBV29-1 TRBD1 CSGTPGQGDNEQFF
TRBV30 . CAWSVDYGYTF
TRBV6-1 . CASSDRVPYYEQYF
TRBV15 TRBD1 CATSPPLDRGQHNEQFF
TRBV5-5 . CASSLGTNSPETQYF
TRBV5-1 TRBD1 CASSAGTGGTYEQYF
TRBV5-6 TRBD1 CASSWFRDRGSSTDTQYF
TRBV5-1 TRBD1 CASSLGQGMWEQYF
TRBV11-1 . CASSLEEYNEQFF
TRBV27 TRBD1 CASSLTMDREGTGELFF
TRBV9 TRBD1 CASSGGGDNSPLHF
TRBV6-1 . CASNQDGFSNQPQHF
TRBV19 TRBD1 CASSPGQGGYEQYF
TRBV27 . CASWDGWAGWTEAFF
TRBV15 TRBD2 CATSREAGALIYEQYF
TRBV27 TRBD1 CASGYARGTLYEQYF
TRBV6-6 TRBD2 CASRTGLAGEGGIQYF
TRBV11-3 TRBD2 CASSLDRTSGLNEQFF
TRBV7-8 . CASSIRRWGNQPQHF
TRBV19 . CASSIVVATYNEQFF
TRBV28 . CASTPTAGWATEAFF
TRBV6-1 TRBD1 CASRGQGIYEQYF
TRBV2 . CASSEVEGMISGNTIYF
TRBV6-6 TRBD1 CASSYLTGEDGYTF
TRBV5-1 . CASSLVVGRRTGELFF
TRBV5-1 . CASSLQGSGNTIYF
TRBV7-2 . CASSQRVRNEQFF
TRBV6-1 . CASSEDLTGSYEQYF
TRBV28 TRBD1 CASSARGQGVITNEKLFF
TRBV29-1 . CSVEDNTDTQYF
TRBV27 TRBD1 CASSLQTGHTEAFF
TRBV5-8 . CASSIRTGSYEQYF
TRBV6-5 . CASSYSSGAYNEQFF
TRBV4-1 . CASSQEGGGPQHF
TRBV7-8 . CASSLNSGSGNTIYF
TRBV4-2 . CASSQDRDRGYNEQFF
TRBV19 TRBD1 CASSIPTGGRREAFF
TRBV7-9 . CASSLSTNEKLFF
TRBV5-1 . CASSLEGEETQYF
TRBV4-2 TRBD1 CASSQTDREEKLFF
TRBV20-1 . CSASLAREQYF
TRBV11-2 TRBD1 CASSEGGGEQYF
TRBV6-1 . CASSPRTRRVTEAFF
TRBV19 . CASSRVPKGSYNEQFF
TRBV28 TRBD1 CAGGQGLYEQYF
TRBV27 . CASRPLLRGTGELFF
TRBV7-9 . CASSLGREYTEAFF